This T cell receptor beta chain came from a study of cytomegalovirus exposure and HLA in healthy donors. Many counts were recorded for this clone. Antigen specificity is unknown. PCR involved 60 Vbeta and 13 Jbeta primers. Using immunoSEQ multiplex PCR, the repertoire was profiled, and TCRdb retains in-frame clones only, with some absent. This table holds about 52,000 clones, roughly 60% found once. Nominal health characterized the donors when sampled, though unrecorded immune exposures were likely. Findings of the study overall: When presence/absence was analysed, sequencing depth was taken to be roughly uniform across donors. In a later analysis, an Asian-associated ancestry cluster reportedly showed fewer N-insertions than the roughly 730-donor mean. Reportedly, TCR beta sequences accurately predicted HLA-A and HLA-B alleles in most subjects.

Sample: PBMCs. The clonotype originates from a human donor in good health.

The CDR3 region is CASSAIQGARTGELFF. The CDR3, as DNA: TGTGCCAGCAGCGCGATACAGGGGGCGAGAACCGGGGAGCTGTTTTTT. V usage is TRBV9 and J usage is TRBJ2-2; 9 bases are a match to TRBD1. V shed 3 bases, J shed 5 bases, and the junction held 8 bases outside the gene matches. CDR1 is SGDLS and CDR2 is YYNGEE in the germline V gene. The CDR3 runs to 16 residues.